This T cell receptor beta chain derives from a study of shared clonotypes between healthy human individuals. Findings of the study overall: Researchers found naive subsets generally carried larger estimated richness than memory subsets. Naive CD4 clonotypes overlapped across several donors at 4.5% to 5.5%.

Germline CDR1 LGHNA, CDR2 YSLEER. Trimming pared 4 bases from V and 8 bases from J, leaving 17 bases between. The CDR3 has 15 residues. On this clone: What it binds is unknown.

It was CD45RO-negative cells, positively selected for CCR7, that made up naive CD8 cells, with terminally differentiated effector memory CD45RA+ cells excluded. Using immunoSEQ multiplex PCR, the repertoire was profiled, and TCRdb retains in-frame clones only, with some absent. The sample contains approximately 2,200,000 clones, 85% to 95% of which appear only once. Material: naive CD8+ T cells from PBMCs. V usage is TRBV4-3 and J usage is TRBJ2-2, with D possibly TRBD2 on 6 matching bases. The TCR sequence derives from a man aged 18 to 30 in good health. Some clones in this sample may be carry-over from other donors' samples. CDR3 DNA: TGCGCCAGCAGCCTCGGGACTGGCTTTGGTGGGGAGCTGTTTTTT. It translates to CASSLGTGFGGELFF.